Included here is one T cell receptor beta chain sequence, with context. This entry belongs to a study of blood T cells in healthy people across ages. This CDR3 region has 12 residues. With 4 bases removed from V and 4 bases from J, the gap between germline ends came to 7 bases. Using a J-beta primer mix together with a sample-barcoded 5' primer, a second PCR was run for about 6 to 12 cycles. TCRdb called the 5' RACE reads again in MiXCR, with one record for every CDR3 protein. The data show hundreds of thousands of distinct CDR3 sequences, approximately 21% seen once. The J gene is TRBJ1-2, the V gene TRBV12-3 or TRBV12-4, with a tentative D call TRBD1 (6 bases). The receptor was isolated from a man in his sixties or seventies in good health. Sequenced material: blood. The CDR3 DNA reads as TGTGCCAGCAGTTCAGGGGTCTATGGCTACACCTTC. This gives the protein CASSSGVYGYTF.